At least ten counts were recorded for the clone carrying this T cell receptor (beta chain). Its antigen is currently unknown. The source of the sample is a study of T-cell reconstitution after alpha-beta-depleted transplantation in children. Trimming left V 0 bases short and J 5 bases short, with 8 bases between. This CDR3 contains 14 residues. From germline, CDR1 is LGHNA and CDR2 YSLEER. Researchers prepared the TCRbeta library using unique molecular identifiers, the study reports. TCRdb processed the PCR reads anew with MiXCR; each CDR3 protein has one entry. This table has approximately 490,000 distinct CDR3 sequences, 10% appearing once. Study-level findings and limits: Alpha-beta T cells about two months after transplant reportedly derived from several hundred expanded graft clones.

The V call is TRBV4-3, the J call TRBJ1-5, with a weak D call TRBD1 (5 bases). The sample in question was PBMCs, obtained before TCRalphabeta/CD19-depleted stem cell transplant. The source is a child aged 2 to 15 with inherited bone marrow failure, due to receive a stem cell transplant. This chain's CDR3 is CASSQEGRDQPQHF. DNA of the CDR3: TGCGCCAGCAGCCAAGAGGGCAGGGATCAGCCCCAGCATTTT.